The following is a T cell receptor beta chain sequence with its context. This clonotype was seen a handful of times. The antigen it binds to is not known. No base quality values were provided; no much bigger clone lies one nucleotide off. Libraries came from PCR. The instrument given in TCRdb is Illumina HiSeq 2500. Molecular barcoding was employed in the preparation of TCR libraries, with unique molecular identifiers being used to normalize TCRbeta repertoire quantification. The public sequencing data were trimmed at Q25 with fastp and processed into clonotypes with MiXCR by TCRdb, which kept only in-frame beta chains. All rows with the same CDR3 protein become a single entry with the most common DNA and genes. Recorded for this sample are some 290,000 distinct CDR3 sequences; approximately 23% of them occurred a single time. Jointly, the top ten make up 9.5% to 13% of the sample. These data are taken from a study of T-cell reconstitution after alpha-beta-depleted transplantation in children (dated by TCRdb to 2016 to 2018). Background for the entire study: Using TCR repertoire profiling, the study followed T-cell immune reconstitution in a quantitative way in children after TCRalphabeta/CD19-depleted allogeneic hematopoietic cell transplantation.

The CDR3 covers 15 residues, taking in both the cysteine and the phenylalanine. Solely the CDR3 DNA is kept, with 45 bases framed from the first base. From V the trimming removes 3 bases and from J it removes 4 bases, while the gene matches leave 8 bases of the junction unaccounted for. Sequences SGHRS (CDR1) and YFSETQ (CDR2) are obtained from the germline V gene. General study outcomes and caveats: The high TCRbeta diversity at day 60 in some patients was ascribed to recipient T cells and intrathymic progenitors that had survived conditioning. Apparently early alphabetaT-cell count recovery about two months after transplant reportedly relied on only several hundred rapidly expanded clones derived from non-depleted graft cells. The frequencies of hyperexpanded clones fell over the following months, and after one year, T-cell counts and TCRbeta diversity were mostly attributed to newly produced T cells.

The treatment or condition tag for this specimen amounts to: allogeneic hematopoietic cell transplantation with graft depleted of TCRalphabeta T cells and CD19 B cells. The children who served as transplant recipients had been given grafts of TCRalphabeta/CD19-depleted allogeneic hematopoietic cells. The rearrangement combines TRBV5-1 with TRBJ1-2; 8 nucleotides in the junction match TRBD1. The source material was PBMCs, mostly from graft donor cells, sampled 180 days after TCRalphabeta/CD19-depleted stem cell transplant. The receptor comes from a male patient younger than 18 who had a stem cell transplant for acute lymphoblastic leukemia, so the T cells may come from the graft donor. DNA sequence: TGCGCCAGCAGCTCCGACAGGGGACCCCTCTATGGCTACACCTTC. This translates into CASSSDRGPLYGYTF.